The T cell receptor (beta chain) described here comes from a study of T cell responses to AZD1222 COVID-19 vaccine. Assay used: immunoSEQ multiplex PCR; TCRdb lists only in-frame clones, some missing. This table holds about 140,000 clones, 88% found once. Study-level points and caveats: Among those given AZD1222, only six were seropositive at baseline. The repertoires were collected only after the peak T cell response. The donor group comprised mostly white British people and more females; the analysis possibly underestimated clonal diversity.

Looked up from germline, CDR1 is SGHTA and CDR2 is FQGNSA. V lost 1 base and J lost 8, with 14 bases in between. The CDR3 totals 14 residues. Details on this clone: Its antigen is as yet unknown.

The chain carries TRBV7-2 and TRBJ1-2, with D hard to call. The source material was peripheral blood, sampled on day 0 of AZD1222 vaccination. The sequence was collected from an adult in good health. CDR3 sequence reads: CASSLVPPSRGYTF. The CDR3 DNA reads as TGTGCCAGCAGCTTAGTCCCTCCCTCGCGGGGCTACACCTTC.